These 14 T cell receptor beta chains were all obtained from the same sample, sequenced in a study of T cell repertoires in cytomegalovirus infection. TCRdb recomputed calls from the reads with MiXCR, one row per CDR3 protein. The sample carries 100,000 to 150,000 distinct CDR3 sequences, 20% to 30% recorded once. For these TCRs, the target antigens are not known. The specimen sequenced was PBMCs, sequenced either directly or after in vitro stimulation (not recorded which). The receptors were gathered from a human donor in good health (CMV status not recorded). Some clones in this sample may be carry-over from other donors' samples.

The chain employs TRBV3-1 and TRBJ2-3; D uncertain. Germline V CDR1 and CDR2: LGHDT, YNNKEL (reference sequence). Trimming stripped 1 base from V and 1 base from J, with 3 bases between. This CDR3 is built from 13 residues. CDR3 in amino acids: CASSQAGTDTQYF. The CDR3 region has the DNA TGTGCCAGCAGCCAAGCAGGCACAGATACGCAGTATTTT.

A remark on this clonotype: Given a much more abundant clone one base away, this may be a read error. This CDR3 is missing its conserved last phenylalanine or tryptophan, likely due to a read error. The V gene is TRBV7-2, the J gene TRBJ1-1; 8 nucleotides agree with TRBD1. The CDR3 covers 15 residues. V gave up 5 bases and J gave up 4 bases; unmatched junction bases: 9. Germline V lookup: CDR1 SGHTA, CDR2 FQGNSA. In DNA, the CDR3 is TGTGCCAGCAGCGCCTGGACAGGGAGGTTCACTGAAGCTTTCCTT. It is translated as CASSAWTGRFTEAFL.

This clonotype was recorded once. This chain uses TRBV24-1 with TRBJ1-1; no reliable D call. The CDR3 has 13 amino acids. Trimming cost V 8 bases and J 1 base, with 10 bases left between them. Germline CDR1 is KGHDR and CDR2 is SFDVKD. As DNA, the CDR3 is TGTGCCACCACCAACGGTTGGAACACTGAAGCTTTCTTT. Encoded protein: CATTNGWNTEAFF.

This chain uses TRBV4-3 with TRBJ1-2; D remains unclear. Germline CDR1 is LGHNA and CDR2 is YSLEER. With 0 bases removed from V and 1 base from J, the gap between germline ends came to 9 bases. The CDR3 extends over 15 amino acids. In nucleotides, the CDR3 is TGCGCCAGCAGCCAAGATCCAGTCGGTAACTATGGCTACACCTTC. As protein: CASSQDPVGNYGYTF.

This clonotype occurred a few times. V gene TRBV7-2 combines with J gene TRBJ2-2, with D maybe TRBD2 (6 bases). Germline V gives CDR1 SGHTA, CDR2 FQGNSA. The V end lost 0 bases, the J end lost 6 bases, and 11 bases lay between the germline ends. CDR3 length equals 15 residues. CDR3 nucleotide sequence: TGTGCCAGCAGCTTAGCGGGAGGTCTCGCCGGGGAGCTGTTTTTT. Translating it yields CASSLAGGLAGELFF. The entire variable domain, with the rest obtained from reference TRBV7-2 and TRBJ2-2, is as follows: GAGVSQSPSNKVTEKGKDVELRCDPISGHTALYWYRQSLGQGLEFLIYFQGNSAPDKSGLPSDRFSAERTGGSVSTLTIQRTQQEDSAVYLCASSLAGGLAGELFFGEGSRLTVL.

This clonotype has more than one count but fewer than ten. This chain joins TRBV6-6 and TRBJ2-7; 9 bases are a match to TRBD2. Trimming cost V 0 bases and J 5 bases; bases outside gene matches: 5. The CDR3 length is 15 residues. Germline-derived CDR1 and CDR2 are MNHNY and SVGAGI (reference sequence). The chain's CDR3 is CASSYSDSGSNEQYV. CDR3 nucleotide sequence: TGTGCCAGCAGTTACTCGGATAGCGGGAGTAACGAGCAGTACGTC.

The chain has TRBV7-9 and TRBJ1-1, with TRBD1 matching 8 bases. Germline V gene data show CDR1 as SEHNR and CDR2 as FQNEAQ (reference sequence). This CDR3 region has 12 residues. Losses at the gene ends were 4 bases for V and 8 bases for J; bases not matched to a gene: 3. The CDR3 DNA reads TGTGCCAGCAGCTCGACAGGGGTCGAAGCTTTCTTT. Translation: CASSSTGVEAFF.

This clonotype was picked up many times. The chain employs TRBV7-8 and TRBJ1-1; perhaps TRBD1 as D (6 bases). Germline V gene data show CDR1 as SGHVS and CDR2 as FQNEAQ. Trimming cost V 5 bases and J 4 bases, with 26 bases left between them. The CDR3 is 18 residues long. CDR3 loop: CASSLKVDRRSLSTEAFF. The CDR3 nucleotides read TGTGCCAGCAGCCTAAAGGTAGACAGGAGGAGTTTGAGCACTGAAGCTTTCTTT.

The rearrangement uses TRBV5-6 and TRBJ2-1; a weak D match, TRBD1 (6 bases). V lost 5 bases, J lost 4 bases, and 10 bases lay in between. Germline V lookup: CDR1 SGHDT, CDR2 YYEEEE. CDR3 length: 13 amino acids. As DNA, the CDR3 is TGTGCCAGCAGTCTACAGGGATACAATGAGCAGTTCTTC. It specifies CASSLQGYNEQFF.

V is TRBV6-5 and J is TRBJ2-6; tentative D call: TRBD1 (5 bases). Trimming took off 2 bases at V and 2 bases at J, with 10 bases between the two ends. This CDR3 region has 16 residues. Germline CDR1 reads MNHEY; CDR2 reads SVGAGI. Here the CDR3 reads CASSYGPGPGANVLTF. The CDR3 nucleotides read TGTGCCAGCAGTTACGGTCCAGGGCCTGGGGCCAACGTCCTGACTTTC.

This clonotype occurred many times. The V gene is TRBV12-3 or TRBV12-4, the J gene TRBJ2-2; D is perhaps TRBD2 (5 bases). This CDR3 contains 13 residues. Trimming took off 5 bases at V and 7 bases at J, with 11 bases between the two ends. The CDR3 region has the DNA TGTGCCAGCAGTACCATAGCGATCGGGGAGCTGTTTTTT. Translated: CASSTIAIGELFF.

The chain uses TRBV20-1 and TRBJ1-2; D remains unclear. Trimming pared 0 bases from V and 0 bases from J, leaving 5 bases between. This CDR3 comprises 13 residues. Germline loops: CDR1 DFQATT, CDR2 SNEGSKA (reference sequence). This CDR3 reads CSARDIANYGYTF. The CDR3 bases are TGCAGTGCTAGAGACATTGCTAACTATGGCTACACCTTC.

The chain joins TRBV5-1 to TRBJ2-5, with D possibly matching TRBD1 (6 bases). Germline values: CDR1 SGHRS, CDR2 YFSETQ. The germline V and J ends were trimmed by 2 bases and 3 bases, with 14 bases remaining between them. The CDR3 has 15 residues. The chain's CDR3 is CASSFTGRLEETQYF. CDR3 coding DNA: TGCGCCAGCAGCTTCACAGGGAGATTGGAAGAGACCCAGTACTTC.

This chain links TRBV7-2 with TRBJ1-6; the D is unclear. Trimming took 1 base from V and 13 from J, leaving 8 bases between them. Germline V gives CDR1 SGHTA, CDR2 FQGNSA. The CDR3 runs 12 residues. The CDR3, as DNA: TGTGCCAGCAGCTTAGGGGTACAGCCCCTCCACTTT. Its translation: CASSLGVQPLHF. The full variable domain, with the rest looked up from reference TRBV7-2 and TRBJ1-6, is GAGVSQSPSNKVTEKGKDVELRCDPISGHTALYWYRQSLGQGLEFLIYFQGNSAPDKSGLPSDRFSAERTGGSVSTLTIQRTQQEDSAVYLCASSLGVQPLHFGNGTRLTVT.